These 25 T cell receptor beta chains were all obtained from the same sample, sequenced in a study of response to subunit inactivated influenza vaccine. One entry per CDR3 protein, called by TCRdb with MiXCR from the RT-PCR reads. Seen here are over 650,000 distinct CDR3 sequences, roughly 18% observed once, and the top ten hold about 11%. The material was PBMCs from blood, obtained about 5 days after vaccination. All receptors derive from a man between 50 and 59 years old who received an inactivated influenza vaccine.

A few counts support this clonotype. The chain links TRBV20-1 to TRBJ2-3, with TRBD2 identical over 7 bases. The CDR3 is 13 residues long. With V trimmed by 8 bases and J by 0 bases, 5 bases remained unmatched. Germline V gives CDR1 DFQATT, CDR2 SNEGSKA (reference sequence). The CDR3 nucleotides are TGCAGTTCCCTAGCGGCTAGCACAGATACGCAGTATTTT. This encodes CSSLAASTDTQYF.

The chain employs TRBV20-1 and TRBJ2-4; 8 bases match TRBD1. This CDR3 is 14 amino acids long. The germline CDR1 and CDR2 sequences are DFQATT and SNEGSKA (reference sequence). The J segment lost 3 bases and the V segment lost 6 bases, leaving 7 bases of the junction unmatched. The CDR3 region has the DNA TGCAGTGCAATGGACAGGGCCGACAAAAACATTCAGTACTTC. Translating it yields CSAMDRADKNIQYF.

This clonotype appeared a few times. The CDR3 sequence: CASSLSVTGGDTGELFF. The CDR3 DNA is TGCGCCAGCAGCTTGTCGGTGACGGGCGGAGACACCGGGGAGCTGTTTTTT. The V call is TRBV5-1, the J call TRBJ2-2; D remains ambiguous. The CDR3 spans 17 residues. Per germline, CDR1 SGHRS and CDR2 YFSETQ. Trimming shortened V by 1 base and J by 3 bases, and 16 bases separated the two germline ends.

Here the CDR3 DNA reads TGTGCCACCAGCAGAGATCGGCTAGGGCACGAGCAGTACTTC. It specifies CATSRDRLGHEQYF. The chain links TRBV15 to TRBJ2-7, with D uncertain. With 0 bases removed from V and 5 bases from J, the gap between germline ends came to 11 bases. CDR1 is LNHNV, CDR2 YYDKDF, per germline (reference sequence). The CDR3 runs to 14 residues.

This clonotype appeared many times. V is TRBV5-1 and J is TRBJ1-4, with a tentative D call TRBD1 (6 bases). V lost 1 base, J lost 6 bases, and 16 bases lay in between. This CDR3 contains 16 residues. Germline CDR1 SGHRS, CDR2 YFSETQ. CDR3: CASSLLGTGRDEKLFF. The DNA of the CDR3 is TGCGCCAGCAGCTTGCTTGGAACAGGGAGGGATGAAAAACTGTTTTTT.

In its sample, this clonotype was seen a few times. This chain links TRBV2 with TRBJ2-1; D assignment may be TRBD1 or TRBD2 (5 bases each). The CDR3 extends over 15 amino acids. V lost 1 base to trimming and J lost 5 bases, with 12 bases between them. Germline CDR1 and CDR2: SNHLY and FYNNEI. CDR3 nucleotides: TGTGCCAGCAGTGAAGTGTCCGGGACGAACAATGAGCAGTTCTTC. Translation gives CASSEVSGTNNEQFF.

This clonotype was found a few times. The rearrangement uses TRBV12-3 or TRBV12-4 and TRBJ2-7; possible D gene TRBD1, 6 bases. Trimming cost V 3 bases and J 12 bases, with 15 bases left between them. The CDR3 length is 12 residues. The CDR3 DNA follows: TGTGCCAGCAGTTTCATACAGGGAAGCCTGTACTTC. As protein: CASSFIQGSLYF.

This clonotype showed up just a few times. V and J are TRBV6-5 and TRBJ1-4; no clear D gene. Germline V gene sequence: CDR1 MNHEY, CDR2 SVGAGI. V dropped 2 bases and J dropped 8 bases, with 18 bases sitting between them. CDR3 length equals 16 residues. CDR3 coding DNA: TGTGCCAGCAGTTACGCGTTTACAACCAAACGGGAAAAACTGTTTTTT. It translates to CASSYAFTTKREKLFF.

The table lists this clonotype with a few counts. The chain links TRBV9 to TRBJ2-7; 7 bases agree with TRBD2. This CDR3 has 14 amino acids. Unmatched junction bases numbered 11, after V lost 2 bases and J lost 9 bases. Germline V gene data show CDR1 as SGDLS and CDR2 as YYNGEE. CDR3 in amino acids: CASSVGGSAGRQYF. The CDR3, as DNA: TGTGCCAGCAGCGTGGGGGGGTCGGCAGGGCGGCAGTACTTC.

The chain's CDR3 is CASGLAGGPRQYF. The CDR3 region has the DNA TGTGCCAGCGGATTGGCGGGAGGCCCTCGTCAGTACTTC. The chain is built from TRBV7-2 and TRBJ2-5, with TRBD2 matching 8 bases. With 8 bases clipped from V and 11 bases from J, the junction kept 13 bases outside the gene matches. There are 13 residues in the CDR3. CDR1 SGHTA and CDR2 FQGNSA come from the germline V gene. Full variable domain (outside the CDR3, taken from reference TRBV7-2 and TRBJ2-5): GAGVSQSPSNKVTEKGKDVELRCDPISGHTALYWYRQSLGQGLEFLIYFQGNSAPDKSGLPSDRFSAERTGGSVSTLTIQRTQQEDSAVYLCASGLAGGPRQYFGPGTRLLVL.

This clonotype came up a few times. This chain uses TRBV4-3 with TRBJ2-3; 14 positions agree with TRBD2. CDR1 and CDR2 (germline): LGHNA, YSLEER. V lost 1 base to trimming and J lost 5 bases; unmatched junction nucleotides: 5. The CDR3 contains 17 residues. CDR3 in DNA: TGCGCCAGCAGCCAAGGGGGACTAGCGGGGGTCATAGATACGCAGTATTTT. Protein: CASSQGGLAGVIDTQYF.

Only a few counts were recorded for this clonotype. The rearrangement links TRBV12-3 or TRBV12-4 to TRBJ2-7; the D is unclear. Trimming took off 2 bases at V and 0 bases at J, with 8 bases between the two ends. The CDR3 spans 14 residues. In nucleotides, the CDR3 is TGTGCCAGCAGTTTATGGCAGAGCTCCTACGAGCAGTACTTC. Translating gives CASSLWQSSYEQYF.

This sequence joins TRBV14 and TRBJ2-7; 9 bases fit TRBD1. Losses at the gene ends were 2 bases for V and 6 bases for J; bases not matched to a gene: 14. The germline CDR1 and CDR2 sequences are SGHDN and FVKESK. This CDR3 contains 17 residues. The CDR3 reads CASSQFGTGTVRGEQYF. The DNA of the CDR3 is TGTGCCAGCAGCCAATTCGGGACAGGGACGGTGAGGGGCGAGCAGTACTTC.

The rearrangement uses TRBV5-1 and TRBJ2-2, with D hard to call. The V gene lost 0 bases and the J gene lost 4 bases, with 13 bases spanning the gap. Germline CDR1 reads SGHRS; CDR2 reads YFSETQ. This CDR3 is built from 16 residues. The CDR3 sequence: CASSLDGMSSTGELFF. The DNA for the CDR3 is TGCGCCAGCAGCTTGGATGGGATGTCGAGCACCGGGGAGCTGTTTTTT.

This clonotype has only a few counts. V and J are TRBV7-2 and TRBJ2-3, with D possibly matching TRBD2 (7 bases). V lost 4 bases and J 4 bases, leaving 18 bases between the germline ends. The CDR3 contains 16 residues. Germline lookup yields CDR1 SGHTA and CDR2 FQGNSA. The CDR3 DNA reads TGTGCCAGCAGCTCCTTGGGGGGGCCCTCACCAGATACGCAGTATTTT. Translated: CASSSLGGPSPDTQYF. Combining the CDR3 with reference TRBV7-2 and TRBJ2-3 gives the whole variable domain GAGVSQSPSNKVTEKGKDVELRCDPISGHTALYWYRQSLGQGLEFLIYFQGNSAPDKSGLPSDRFSAERTGGSVSTLTIQRTQQEDSAVYLCASSSLGGPSPDTQYFGPGTRLTVL.

This chain joins TRBV7-9 and TRBJ2-7; D uncertain. Germline V gene sequence: CDR1 SEHNR, CDR2 FQNEAQ (reference sequence). V was cut by 2 bases and J by 0 bases, with 11 bases left in between. CDR3 length: 15 amino acids. CDR3 residues: CASSLSPGNSYEQYF. As DNA, the CDR3 is TGTGCCAGCAGCTTATCACCAGGTAACTCCTACGAGCAGTACTTC.

A few counts support this clonotype. V is TRBV29-1 and J is TRBJ2-7; 9 positions match TRBD2. Germline V gene data show CDR1 as SQVTM and CDR2 as ANQGSEA. This CDR3 is built from 13 residues. The V segment lost 4 bases and the J segment 2 bases; nucleotides outside the gene matches: 3. CDR3 DNA sequence: TGCAGCGTTGGTGGGACTAGCACCTACGAGCAGTACTTC. Protein product: CSVGGTSTYEQYF.

This clonotype was seen a few times. The chain employs TRBV30 and TRBJ2-7; 10 nucleotides line up with TRBD2. V gave up 0 bases and J gave up 0 bases; unmatched junction bases: 5. CDR3 length: 16 amino acids. CDR1 is GTSNPN, CDR2 SVGIG, per germline (reference sequence). CDR3 loop: CAWSVRGLAASYEQYF. For the CDR3, the DNA is TGTGCCTGGAGTGTACGTGGACTAGCGGCCTCCTACGAGCAGTACTTC. Using reference TRBV30 and TRBJ2-7 for the parts outside the CDR3, the full variable domain is SQTIHQWPATLVQPVGSPLSLECTVEGTSNPNLYWYRQAAGRGLQLLFYSVGIGQISSEVPQNLSASRPQDRQFILSSKKLLLSDSGFYLCAWSVRGLAASYEQYFGPGTRLTVT.

The chain uses TRBV10-3 and TRBJ2-7, with 14 bases fitting TRBD2. The length of the CDR3 is 16 residues. V was clipped by 5 bases and J by 6 bases; unmatched bases: 9. CDR1 is ENHRY, CDR2 SYGVKD, per germline. The CDR3 here is CAISSQTSGGASEQYF. CDR3 nucleotides: TGTGCCATCAGTTCTCAGACTAGCGGGGGGGCTTCCGAGCAGTACTTC.

This clonotype was recorded a few times. The V gene is TRBV29-1, the J gene TRBJ2-7, with 9 bases identical to TRBD1. The CDR3 sequence is 15 residues long. The V gene end was trimmed by 0 bases and the J gene end by 6 bases; junction bases not matched to a gene: 9. CDR1 SQVTM and CDR2 ANQGSEA come from the germline V gene. The CDR3: CSVEDLDRGKFEQYF. DNA for the CDR3: TGCAGCGTTGAAGATCTGGACAGGGGAAAGTTCGAGCAGTACTTC.

Ten or more counts support this clonotype. The chain carries TRBV7-9 and TRBJ2-7; TRBD1 agrees at 9 bases. The CDR3 covers 14 residues. Germline V lookup: CDR1 SEHNR, CDR2 FQNEAQ (reference sequence). Germline trimming cut 6 bases from V and 4 bases from J; bases unmatched to any gene: 7. CDR3 DNA sequence: TGTGCCAGCAGTACAGGGGGCTTTGGGTACGAGCAGTACTTC. This translates into CASSTGGFGYEQYF.

This sequence joins TRBV5-6 and TRBJ1-6; D gene uncertain. V dropped 5 bases and J dropped 10 bases, with 22 bases sitting between them. Germline V gives CDR1 SGHDT, CDR2 YYEEEE. This CDR3 is built from 16 residues. CDR3 DNA sequence: TGTGCCAGCAGTCCAGGTGGCAGACTATCCGGCTCACCCCTCCACTTT. Protein product: CASSPGGRLSGSPLHF.

The chain carries TRBV7-2 and TRBJ2-1, with 8 positions matching TRBD2. Per the germline V gene, CDR1 is SGHTA and CDR2 is FQGNSA. Trimming took 5 bases from V and 1 from J; bases not matched to a gene: 4. The CDR3 loop spans 15 amino acids. The CDR3 loop reads CASSETSDSYNEQFF. CDR3 nucleotide sequence: TGTGCCAGCAGCGAGACTAGCGATTCCTACAATGAGCAGTTCTTC.

The chain carries TRBV6-5 and TRBJ1-5; D gene unclear. Trimming removed 4 bases from V and 0 bases from J, with 4 bases in between. This CDR3 contains 13 residues. Germline lookup yields CDR1 MNHEY and CDR2 SVGAGI. CDR3: CASSCRSNQPQHF. The CDR3 bases are TGTGCCAGCAGTTGCCGTAGCAATCAGCCCCAGCATTTT.

V gene TRBV6-2 or TRBV6-3 combines with J gene TRBJ2-6, with TRBD2 matching 7 bases. With V trimmed by 5 bases and J by 1 base, 11 bases remained unmatched. The CDR3 extends over 18 amino acids. From germline, CDR1 is MNHEY and CDR2 SVGEGT. CDR3 coding DNA: TGTGCCAGCAGTCATACGGGGGGACGGATATCTGGGGCCAACGTCCTGACTTTC. As protein: CASSHTGGRISGANVLTF.